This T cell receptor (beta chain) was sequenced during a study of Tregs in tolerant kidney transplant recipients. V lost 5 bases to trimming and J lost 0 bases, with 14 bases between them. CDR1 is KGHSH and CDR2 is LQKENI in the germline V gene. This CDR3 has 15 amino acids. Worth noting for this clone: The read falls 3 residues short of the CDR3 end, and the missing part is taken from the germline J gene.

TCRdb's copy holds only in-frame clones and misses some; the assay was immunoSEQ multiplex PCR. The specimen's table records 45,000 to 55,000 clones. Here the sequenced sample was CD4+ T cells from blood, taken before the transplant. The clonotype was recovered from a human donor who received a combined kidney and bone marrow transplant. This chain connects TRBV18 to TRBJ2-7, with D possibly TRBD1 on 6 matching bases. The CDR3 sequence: CASSEGQGDSYEQYF. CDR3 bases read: TGTGCCAGCTCAGAGGGACAAGGGGACTCCTACGAG.